Presented here are 8 T cell receptor beta chains from one specimen sequenced in a study of OX40 agonist ivuxolimab in advanced cancers. Sequencing used immunoSEQ multiplex PCR; TCRdb keeps in-frame clones, though not all of them. The table has tens of thousands of clones, about 84% seen once. This specimen consisted of CD4+ or CD8+ T cells sorted from blood, obtained in a trial of the OX40 agonist ivuxolimab. Receptors originate from an adult with an advanced solid tumor such as melanoma, head and neck, liver or kidney cancer.

This chain uses TRBV5-5 with TRBJ2-2, with TRBD1 matching 7 bases. Germline trimming cut 2 bases from V and 1 base from J; bases unmatched to any gene: 5. Germline V gene data show CDR1 as SGHKS and CDR2 as YYEKEE (reference sequence). The CDR3 consists of 16 residues. The CDR3 region is CASSFYNRGNTGELFF. The CDR3, as DNA: TGTGCCAGCAGCTTCTATAACAGGGGGAACACCGGGGAGCTGTTTTTT.

This clone was observed a handful of times. The chain employs TRBV10-1 and TRBJ2-7, with D unresolved. V dropped 4 bases and J dropped 6 bases, with 13 bases sitting between them. The germline V gene encodes CDR1 WNHNN and CDR2 SYGVQD (reference sequence). This CDR3 has 13 residues. The CDR3 sequence: CASSGTEDGEQYF. CDR3 coding DNA: TGCGCCAGCAGTGGTACGGAAGATGGCGAGCAGTACTTC.

V usage is TRBV5-8 and J usage is TRBJ2-7; 7 bases fit TRBD1. V was pared by 4 bases and J by 5 bases, with 6 bases of the junction left unmatched. This CDR3 has 13 residues. The germline CDR1 and CDR2 sequences are SGHTS and YDEGEE. The DNA of the CDR3 is TGTGCCAGCAGCCCGGGACAGCACCACGAGCAGTACTTC. Its translation: CASSPGQHHEQYF.

V is TRBV28 and J is TRBJ1-5; 11 bases agree with TRBD1. This CDR3 has 17 amino acids. The germline V gene has CDR1 MDHEN and CDR2 SYDVKM. V lost 3 bases and J lost 6; bases outside the gene matches: 10. The CDR3 DNA reads TGTGCCAGCAGTTTCTACGGGACAGGGGGACTCGGTCAGCCCCAGCATTTT. Encoded protein: CASSFYGTGGLGQPQHF.

V is TRBV6-6 and J is TRBJ2-5; 8 nucleotides line up with TRBD1. V lost 7 bases and J lost 2; bases outside the gene matches: 9. Germline CDR1 reads MNHNY; CDR2 reads SVGAGI (reference sequence). This CDR3 has 15 amino acids. The CDR3 protein is CASKNRDRLQETQYF. The CDR3 bases are TGTGCCAGCAAAAACCGGGACAGGCTACAAGAGACCCAGTACTTC.

The chain combines TRBV18 with TRBJ2-7, with D unclear. This CDR3 spans 12 amino acids. The V gene lost 3 bases and the J gene lost 2 bases, with 5 bases spanning the gap. Germline-derived CDR1 and CDR2 are KGHSH and LQKENI. The CDR3 reads CASSPTTYEQYF. The DNA of the CDR3 is TGTGCCAGCTCACCGACCACCTACGAGCAGTACTTC.

V gene TRBV4-2 combines with J gene TRBJ2-1; 14 bases are a match to TRBD2. The junction had 12 bases not matched to a gene; V was cut back by 2 bases and J by 9 bases. From germline, CDR1 is LGHNA and CDR2 YNFKEQ. The CDR3 sequence is 18 residues long. The CDR3, as DNA: TGTGCCAGCAGCCAATCCCTGACTAGCGGGGGGGGTCGTGGTGAGCAGTTCTTC. Translation: CASSQSLTSGGGRGEQFF.

The chain joins TRBV5-1 to TRBJ2-6; possibly TRBD1 for D (6 bases). Germline loops: CDR1 SGHRS, CDR2 YFSETQ. The V end lost 4 bases, the J end lost 0 bases, and 11 bases lay between the germline ends. The CDR3 runs to 16 residues. CDR3 sequence (DNA): TGCGCCAGCAGCCCAGGGGACCTCTCTGGGGCCAACGTCCTGACTTTC. It codes for CASSPGDLSGANVLTF.